This T cell receptor (beta chain) comes out of a study of T cells in Graves' hyperthyroidism and ophthalmopathy. V was pared by 4 bases and J by 0 bases, with 10 bases between. The CDR3 extends over 15 amino acids. Germline CDR1 LGHDT, CDR2 YNNKEL (reference sequence). This clonotype appeared many times. The investigators amplified TCR beta CDR3 regions from RNA transcripts. A first-round RT-PCR of the TCR CDR3 used the HTBI primer set. TCRdb analysed the multiplex PCR reads with MiXCR anew, one entry per CDR3 protein. The sample holds 350,000 or so distinct CDR3 sequences, about 18% seen once. The chain employs TRBV3-1 and TRBJ1-5; D unresolved. The specimen was blood. This receptor was identified in a woman in her 30s with Graves' hyperthyroidism that later progressed to Graves' ophthalmopathy. This CDR3 is CASSLGRTSNQPQHF. CDR3 in DNA: TGTGCCAGCAGCCTGGGTCGCACTAGCAATCAGCCCCAGCATTTT.